What follows are 21 T cell receptor beta chains derived from one specimen sequenced in a study of Ad26.COV2.S vaccination and SARS-CoV-2 variants. This table comes from immunoSEQ multiplex PCR, and its TCRdb copy is limited to in-frame clones, with some not included. The table includes hundreds of thousands of clones, 85% to 90% detected once. Indicated treatment: over 15 received Ad26.COV2.S at low or high dose, single or two shots; 5 received placebo; per-sample allocation not given. Specimen acquisition occurred on day 63 following the initial vaccine or placebo injection. This material consisted of peripheral blood, taken in a trial of Ad26.COV2.S vaccine versus placebo. The receptors originated from a person between 18 and 59 years old who received the Ad26.COV2.S COVID-19 vaccine or a placebo.

This chain uses TRBV7-9 with TRBJ1-1; D is unresolved. Trimming removed 4 bases at V and 1 base at J, with 19 bases between. In germline, CDR1 is SEHNR, CDR2 FQNEAQ (reference sequence). CDR3 size: 17 residues. CDR3 region: CASSSSYLTRANTEAFF. The CDR3 DNA is TGTGCCAGCAGCTCCTCATACCTTACACGGGCGAACACTGAAGCTTTCTTT.

V and J are TRBV4-1 and TRBJ2-3; TRBD2 is a possible D gene (5 bases). Germline CDR1 is MGHRA and CDR2 is YSYEKL. The germline V and J ends were trimmed by 4 bases and 0 bases, with 11 bases remaining between them. CDR3 length: 15 residues. This chain's CDR3 is CASSRRTASTDTQYF. CDR3 bases: TGCGCCAGCAGCCGGCGGACTGCTAGCACAGATACGCAGTATTTT.

The gene calls are TRBV2 and TRBJ1-5, with D perhaps matching TRBD1 (5 bases). The V and J ends lost 5 bases and 0 bases respectively, with 11 bases between them. There are 15 residues in the CDR3. The germline V gene encodes CDR1 SNHLY and CDR2 FYNNEI. The CDR3 sequence: CASSPTANSNQPQHF. The CDR3, as DNA: TGTGCCAGCAGTCCGACAGCAAATAGCAATCAGCCCCAGCATTTT.

V and J are TRBV5-5 and TRBJ2-2; D is unresolved. Germline-derived CDR1 and CDR2 are SGHKS and YYEKEE (reference sequence). The CDR3 runs to 13 residues. V was pared by 1 base and J by 2 bases, with 3 bases between. CDR3 protein: CASSLLNTGELFF. The CDR3 nucleotides read TGTGCCAGCAGCTTGCTCAACACCGGGGAGCTGTTTTTT.

V and J are TRBV4-2 and TRBJ1-1; TRBD1 matches at 8 bases. This CDR3 is 15 amino acids long. J gave up 2 bases and V 2 bases, and 4 bases lay outside the gene matches. Germline V gives CDR1 LGHNA, CDR2 YNFKEQ. CDR3 coding DNA: TGTGCCAGCAGCCAAAGGACAGGGCTAAACACTGAAGCTTTCTTT. It specifies CASSQRTGLNTEAFF.

This rearrangement joins TRBV11-3 to TRBJ1-1; D may be TRBD1 (6 bases). Germline lookup yields CDR1 SGHNT and CDR2 YENEEA. The CDR3 length is 15 residues. V lost 5 bases to trimming and J lost 0 bases, with 13 bases between them. The CDR3 DNA follows: TGTGCCAGCAGCCCTAAGAGGGACATGAACACTGAAGCTTTCTTT. Its translation is CASSPKRDMNTEAFF.

The chain carries TRBV12-3 or TRBV12-4 and TRBJ1-2, with no clear D. V shed 6 bases and J shed 1 base, with 9 bases lying between them. There are 13 residues in the CDR3. DNA of the CDR3: TGTGCCAGCAGAGTTAAAGATAACTATGGCTACACCTTC. This translates into CASRVKDNYGYTF.

Only one count was recorded for this clone. The V and J genes are TRBV15 and TRBJ1-3, with D tentatively TRBD1 (6 bases). This CDR3 region has 15 residues. Germline CDR1 and CDR2: LNHNV and YYDKDF (reference sequence). The germline V and J ends were trimmed by 7 bases and 4 bases, with 17 bases remaining between them. CDR3 sequence (DNA): TGTGCCACCACCCTTGGGCCAGGGACAGGAAACACCATATATTTT. It specifies CATTLGPGTGNTIYF.

The chain has TRBV15 and TRBJ2-5; D unresolved. Trimming cost V 0 bases and J 2 bases, with 10 bases left between them. Germline assignment: CDR1 LNHNV and CDR2 YYDKDF (reference sequence). The CDR3 has 15 residues. The CDR3 is CATSRDLRDQETQYF. The CDR3 DNA follows: TGTGCCACCAGCAGAGATCTTAGGGATCAAGAGACCCAGTACTTC.

The rearrangement links TRBV4-3 to TRBJ2-5; 9 positions agree with TRBD2. Germline-derived CDR1 and CDR2 are LGHNA and YSLEER. Trimming cost V 0 bases and J 3 bases; bases outside gene matches: 8. The CDR3 has 17 amino acids. The CDR3 bases are TGCGCCAGCAGCCAAGATGGGCTAGCGGGGACTAAAGAGACCCAGTACTTC. Translating it yields CASSQDGLAGTKETQYF.

V and J are TRBV7-3 and TRBJ1-6; no definite D call. Germline loops: CDR1 SGHTA, CDR2 FQGTGA. This CDR3 comprises 13 residues. Trimming removed 5 bases at V and 3 bases at J, with 5 bases between. The DNA of the CDR3 is TGTGCCAGCAGCCTGAACTATAATTCACCCCTCCACTTT. Translating it yields CASSLNYNSPLHF.

The V call is TRBV7-3, the J call TRBJ2-1; the match to TRBD2 covers 7 bases. Germline assignment: CDR1 SGHTA and CDR2 FQGTGA. The trim removed 2 bases at V and 2 bases at J, leaving 3 bases unmatched. CDR3 length: 15 amino acids. The CDR3 bases are TGTGCCAGCAGCTTAGCGGGAGTTGCCTACAATGAGCAGTTCTTC. It is translated as CASSLAGVAYNEQFF.

The chain has TRBV5-4 and TRBJ2-3, with 7 bases lining up with TRBD2. Germline V CDR1 and CDR2: SGHNT, YYREEE (reference sequence). This CDR3 is 14 amino acids long. V lost 5 bases to trimming and J lost 0 bases; unmatched junction nucleotides: 3. This CDR3 reads CASSRDYSTDTQYF. CDR3 nucleotides: TGTGCCAGCAGTCGGGACTATAGCACAGATACGCAGTATTTT.

V usage is TRBV4-3 and J usage is TRBJ2-7; maybe TRBD2 (6 bases). V lost 1 base, J lost 7 bases, and 11 bases lay in between. CDR1 is LGHNA and CDR2 is YSLEER in the germline V gene. The CDR3 is made up of 13 amino acids. CDR3 nucleotide sequence: TGCGCCAGCAGCCAAGTGGAGGGCAGAGAGCAGTACTTC. It is translated as CASSQVEGREQYF.

This chain joins TRBV11-3 and TRBJ1-2; TRBD1 agrees at 7 bases. The V gene's germline CDR1 is SGHNT and CDR2 YENEEA. The CDR3 covers 13 residues. V shed 5 bases and J 8 bases; nucleotides not matched to a gene: 8. In nucleotides, the CDR3 is TGTGCCAGCAGCGCCGCAGGGGGAAGAGGCTACACCTTC. The encoded protein is CASSAAGGRGYTF.

This clone has just one count. V gene TRBV27 combines with J gene TRBJ2-3; TRBD2 aligns across 8 bases. Looked up from germline, CDR1 is MNHEY and CDR2 is SMNVEV (reference sequence). This CDR3 is built from 15 residues. The J segment lost 3 bases and the V segment lost 2 bases, leaving 4 bases of the junction unmatched. The CDR3 reads CASSLPGLGTDTQYF. Written as DNA, the CDR3 is TGTGCCAGCAGTTTACCGGGACTAGGTACAGATACGCAGTATTTT.

Points on this clone: Germline is not matched at one junction end, which may reflect a read error. The chain is built from TRBV7-7 and TRBJ2-3; 7 bases line up with TRBD2. The germline V gene encodes CDR1 SSHAT and CDR2 FNYEAQ (reference sequence). The CDR3 consists of 14 residues. The DNA of the CDR3 is TGTGCTAGCAGCCGACTAGCCCCCCCAGATACGCAGTATTTT. Its protein is CASSRLAPPDTQYF.

This sequence joins TRBV11-2 and TRBJ2-3, with no clear D. CDR3 length: 14 amino acids. V was cut by 5 bases and J by 6 bases, with 15 bases left in between. CDR1 and CDR2 from the germline V gene are SGHAT and FQNNGV. The CDR3 DNA reads as TGTGCCAGCAGCCGGGCTACGGTCGCCGATACGCAGTATTTT. It encodes CASSRATVADTQYF. Complete variable domain (other parts from reference TRBV11-2 and TRBJ2-3): EAGVAQSPRYKIIEKRQSVAFWCNPISGHATLYWYQQILGQGPKLLIQFQNNGVVDDSQLPKDRFSAERLKGVDSTLKIQPAKLEDSAVYLCASSRATVADTQYFGPGTRLTVL.

The V call is TRBV14, the J call TRBJ2-3; no reliable D call. V was pared by 4 bases and J by 5 bases, with 4 bases between. The CDR3 is 11 amino acids. CDR1 SGHDN and CDR2 FVKESK come from the germline V gene. The DNA of the CDR3 is TGTGCCAGCAGCCTCGGAGATACGCAGTATTTT. Residues: CASSLGDTQYF.

The J gene is TRBJ2-7, the V gene TRBV19, with 12 bases fitting TRBD1. The CDR3 is made up of 15 amino acids. CDR1 is LNHDA, CDR2 SQIVND, per germline (reference sequence). With 6 bases clipped from V and 5 bases from J, the junction kept 8 bases outside the gene matches. The CDR3: CASRSPGTGGDEQYF. CDR3 coding DNA: TGTGCCAGTAGATCCCCCGGGACAGGGGGCGACGAGCAGTACTTC.

The sample holds a few counts of this clone. The chain's CDR3 is CASSAQGAGIPGELFF. CDR3 DNA: TGTGCCAGCAGCGCCCAGGGGGCGGGCATTCCCGGGGAGCTGTTTTTT. The chain employs TRBV9 and TRBJ2-2; TRBD1 aligns across 8 bases. There are 16 residues in the CDR3. Unmatched junction bases numbered 10, after V lost 3 bases and J lost 6 bases. Germline loops: CDR1 SGDLS, CDR2 YYNGEE.